These 27 T cell receptor beta chains originate from one sample sequenced in a study of post-analysis software for immune sequencing data. Regarding the study as a whole: There were roughly five TRBV segments more frequent in patients than controls, and TRBV5-6, TRBV5-1 and TRBV20-1 were among them.

Unique molecular identifiers were present in the TCR beta cDNA libraries. TCRdb used MiXCR to reprocess the PCR reads, holding one entry per CDR3 protein. This table has about 540,000 distinct CDR3 sequences, around 34% appearing once. No antigen is known for these receptors. Sequencing was carried out using blood. Receptor source: a girl between 2 and 17 years old with multiple sclerosis.

The rearrangement links TRBV20-1 to TRBJ2-1, with 10 bases aligning to TRBD2. CDR3 length: 15 residues. Germline V gives CDR1 DFQATT, CDR2 SNEGSKA (reference sequence). V shed 6 bases and J 2 bases; nucleotides not matched to a gene: 7. The CDR3 bases are TGCAGTGCCTCACGCAGCGGGGGGGCCTACAATGAGCAGTTCTTC. The encoded protein is CSASRSGGAYNEQFF.

A few counts support this clonotype. Here the CDR3 DNA reads TGTGCCAGCAGCCCGTCTGGGTTTAGTGAGACCCAGTACTTC. This codes for CASSPSGFSETQYF. The V gene is TRBV6-1, the J gene TRBJ2-5; unclear D gene. Trimming left V 6 bases short and J 5 bases short, with 16 bases between. Germline CDR1 MNHNS, CDR2 SASEGT. The CDR3 totals 14 residues.

The chain joins TRBV20-1 to TRBJ2-5, with a weak D call TRBD2 (6 bases). CDR1 is DFQATT, CDR2 SNEGSKA, per germline (reference sequence). This CDR3 region has 14 residues. CDR3 region: CRPMKPGSPETQYF. The CDR3 coding sequence is TGCAGACCAATGAAACCCGGGAGCCCTGAGACCCAGTACTTC.

V and J are TRBV12-3 or TRBV12-4 and TRBJ1-1; no reliable D call. Trimming took off 5 bases at V and 1 base at J, with 11 bases between the two ends. The CDR3 sequence is 14 residues long. CDR3 residues: CASSNEYRNTEAFF. In nucleotides, the CDR3 is TGTGCCAGCAGTAACGAATACCGGAACACTGAAGCTTTCTTT.

This clonotype was seen a few times. The chain uses TRBV5-1 and TRBJ1-1, with 12 bases matching TRBD1. Looked up from germline, CDR1 is SGHRS and CDR2 is YFSETQ. This CDR3 has 17 amino acids. V gave up 0 bases and J gave up 2 bases; unmatched junction bases: 5. The CDR3 nucleotides read TGCGCCAGCAGCTTGGAACCTGGGACAGGGGGCAACACTGAAGCTTTCTTT. Translating it yields CASSLEPGTGGNTEAFF.

V gene TRBV20-1 combines with J gene TRBJ2-1, with D unresolved. CDR3 length equals 12 residues. Trimming took 1 base from V and 5 from J, leaving 6 bases between them. The germline gives CDR1 DFQATT, CDR2 SNEGSKA (reference sequence). The CDR3 bases are TGCAGTGCTAGAGTGATAGACAATGAGCAGTTCTTC. Protein sequence: CSARVIDNEQFF.

This sequence joins TRBV6-2 or TRBV6-3 and TRBJ2-3; 8 bases agree with TRBD2. This CDR3 region has 18 residues. Germline CDR1 is MNHEY and CDR2 is SVGEGT. V lost 0 bases and J lost 6; bases outside the gene matches: 14. CDR3 amino acids: CASSYSTSAGTPMDTQYF. CDR3 bases: TGTGCCAGCAGTTACTCGACTAGCGCCGGTACCCCCATGGATACGCAGTATTTT.

The chain couples TRBV7-2 to TRBJ2-1, with D perhaps given as TRBD1 or TRBD2 (5 bases each). The CDR3 runs 14 residues. Trimming removed 5 bases from V and 3 bases from J, with 11 bases in between. The V gene's germline CDR1 is SGHTA and CDR2 FQGNSA. The CDR3 region has the DNA TGTGCCAGCAGCGACTGGGACGACTACAATGAGCAGTTCTTC. It encodes CASSDWDDYNEQFF.

This chain links TRBV20-1 with TRBJ2-5; 8 positions match TRBD1. V was clipped by 7 bases and J by 11 bases; unmatched bases: 15. The germline V gene has CDR1 DFQATT and CDR2 SNEGSKA (reference sequence). The CDR3 covers 13 residues. CDR3 residues: CSGTGQGRSEQYF. The CDR3 region has the DNA TGCAGTGGAACCGGACAGGGTCGGAGCGAACAGTACTTC.

This chain connects TRBV4-1 to TRBJ2-1; 11 nucleotides line up with TRBD1. Losses at the gene ends were 0 bases for V and 8 bases for J; bases not matched to a gene: 9. This CDR3 region has 17 residues. Germline CDR1 reads MGHRA; CDR2 reads YSYEKL. The CDR3 sequence: CASSQDSMGQGGYEQFF. The CDR3 DNA sequence: TGCGCCAGCAGCCAAGATTCTATGGGACAGGGGGGATATGAGCAGTTCTTC.

Points on this clonotype: The junction does not match germline at one end; this may be a read error. The V and J genes are TRBV12-3 or TRBV12-4 and TRBJ2-5; D remains ambiguous. The length of the CDR3 is 15 residues. The CDR3 spells CASSLTTDFGETRYF. CDR3 bases: TGTGCCAGCAGTTTGACCACAGATTTTGGCGAGACCCGGTACTTC.

This clonotype has a handful of counts. The V gene is TRBV9, the J gene TRBJ2-7; 8 nucleotides match TRBD1. V shed 2 bases and J 4 bases; nucleotides not matched to a gene: 5. The CDR3 length is 14 residues. Germline loops: CDR1 SGDLS, CDR2 YYNGEE. This CDR3 is CASSVTGVSYEQYF. DNA for the CDR3: TGTGCCAGCAGCGTGACAGGGGTTTCATACGAGCAGTACTTC. Variable domain in full (rest from reference TRBV9 and TRBJ2-7): DSGVTQTPKHLITATGQRVTLRCSPRSGDLSVYWYQQSLDQGLQFLIQYYNGEERAKGNILERFSAQQFPDLHSELNLSSLELGDSALYFCASSVTGVSYEQYFGPGTRLTVT.

The V and J genes are TRBV19 and TRBJ2-3, with TRBD2 matching over 11 bases. Germline trimming cut 10 bases from V and 0 bases from J; bases unmatched to any gene: 6. CDR3 length: 15 residues. Germline-derived CDR1 and CDR2 are LNHDA and SQIVND (reference sequence). The CDR3 region is CATLRTSGSTDTQYF. Written as DNA, the CDR3 is TGTGCCACCCTAAGGACTAGCGGGAGCACAGATACGCAGTATTTT.

This clonotype occurred once. This rearrangement joins TRBV5-6 to TRBJ2-1; 11 nucleotides match TRBD2. The CDR3 covers 16 residues. Germline loops: CDR1 SGHDT, CDR2 YYEEEE. V was clipped by 2 bases and J by 3 bases; unmatched bases: 4. CDR3 bases: TGTGCCAGCAGCTTACGGGGACTAGCGGACTACAATGAGCAGTTCTTC. Protein sequence: CASSLRGLADYNEQFF.

The chain couples TRBV6-5 to TRBJ1-2, with D perhaps TRBD1 (5 bases). Trimming stripped 4 bases from V and 4 bases from J, with 19 bases between. The CDR3 is 16 residues long. The germline V gene has CDR1 MNHEY and CDR2 SVGAGI. The CDR3 sequence is CASSFSGTGLTYGYTF. The CDR3 DNA reads as TGTGCCAGCAGTTTCTCCGGGACGGGGCTAACCTATGGCTACACCTTC.

J is TRBJ2-1 and V is TRBV4-1; 8 bases are a match to TRBD1. The junction had 19 bases not matched to a gene; V was cut back by 0 bases and J by 15 bases. The V gene's germline CDR1 is MGHRA and CDR2 YSYEKL. CDR3 length: 17 amino acids. CDR3 amino acids: CASSQDLGQGGLGSRFF. CDR3 DNA sequence: TGCGCCAGCAGCCAAGATCTTGGACAGGGCGGCCTAGGCAGTAGGTTCTTC.

The table lists this clonotype with a few counts. This chain joins TRBV7-3 and TRBJ2-5; 7 bases align to TRBD2. The CDR3 loop spans 14 amino acids. The germline V gene has CDR1 SGHTA and CDR2 FQGTGA. V gave up 5 bases and J gave up 0 bases; unmatched junction bases: 3. CDR3: CASSALANQETQYF. CDR3 coding DNA: TGTGCCAGCAGCGCACTAGCGAACCAAGAGACCCAGTACTTC.

This clonotype appeared a few times. The chain recombines TRBV27 with TRBJ2-4; possibly TRBD2 for D (6 bases). Per germline, CDR1 MNHEY and CDR2 SMNVEV (reference sequence). The V end was cut by 3 bases, the J end by 2 bases, with 17 bases between. This CDR3 has 17 amino acids. CDR3 loop: CASSFWAPGSSKNIQYF. CDR3 bases: TGTGCCAGCAGTTTTTGGGCCCCCGGGAGTTCCAAAAACATTCAGTACTTC.

This chain connects TRBV11-2 to TRBJ2-1; 7 bases are a match to TRBD2. The DNA end is more similar to TRBJ2-7, so the J call may be wrong. Germline assignment: CDR1 SGHAT and CDR2 FQNNGV. CDR3 length equals 15 residues. This chain's CDR3 is CASSSIAGPYNEQYF. CDR3 bases: TGTGCCAGCAGCTCGATAGCGGGCCCCTACAATGAGCAGTACTTC.

Ten or more counts support this clonotype. The chain uses TRBV5-1 and TRBJ2-3, with 13 bases aligning to TRBD2. CDR1 and CDR2 (germline): SGHRS, YFSETQ. This CDR3 has 18 amino acids. V shed 3 bases, J shed 5 bases, and the junction held 12 bases outside the gene matches. In DNA, the CDR3 is TGCGCCAGCAGCTCGACTACTAGCGGGGGGGCCTTTGGAGATACGCAGTATTTT. This gives the protein CASSSTTSGGAFGDTQYF. Complete variable domain (other parts from reference TRBV5-1 and TRBJ2-3): KAGVTQTPRYLIKTRGQQVTLSCSPISGHRSVSWYQQTPGQGLQFLFEYFSETQRNKGNFPGRFSGRQFSNSRSEMNVSTLELGDSALYLCASSSTTSGGAFGDTQYFGPGTRLTVL.

This clonotype was recorded a few times. V usage is TRBV5-1 and J usage is TRBJ2-5; tentatively, D is TRBD1 (5 bases). The V end was cut by 4 bases, the J end by 6 bases, with 10 bases between. The V gene's germline CDR1 is SGHRS and CDR2 YFSETQ. The CDR3 loop spans 12 amino acids. The DNA for the CDR3 is TGCGCCAGCAGCCCGGACATTCAGACCCAGTACTTC. As protein: CASSPDIQTQYF.

This clonotype was counted between two and nine times. The V call is TRBV5-1, the J call TRBJ1-1; TRBD1 matches 7 bases. J lost 7 bases, V lost 4 bases, and 7 bases had no gene match. Germline V gives CDR1 SGHRS, CDR2 YFSETQ. CDR3 length: 13 residues. CDR3 region: CASSQTGKDEAFF. The DNA for the CDR3 is TGCGCCAGCAGCCAGACAGGGAAGGATGAAGCTTTCTTT.

The chain recombines TRBV6-1 with TRBJ1-4; D uncertain. This CDR3 has 14 amino acids. Trimming pared 7 bases from V and 9 bases from J, leaving 18 bases between. Germline CDR1 reads MNHNS; CDR2 reads SASEGT. Here the CDR3 reads CASISTRDYQKLFF. As DNA, the CDR3 is TGTGCCAGCATTTCTACACGGGATTATCAAAAACTGTTTTTT.

This clonotype was counted between two and nine times. This chain joins TRBV6-5 and TRBJ2-1, with TRBD2 matching 7 bases. V lost 6 bases to trimming and J lost 1 base; unmatched junction nucleotides: 6. The V gene's germline CDR1 is MNHEY and CDR2 SVGAGI. The CDR3 is 15 amino acids. This CDR3 reads CASRDFGGSYNEQFF. As DNA, the CDR3 is TGTGCCAGCAGAGACTTCGGGGGGTCCTACAATGAGCAGTTCTTC.

The J gene is TRBJ1-4, the V gene TRBV20-1, with D tentatively TRBD1 (6 bases). V dropped 3 bases and J dropped 12 bases, with 8 bases sitting between them. Germline values: CDR1 DFQATT, CDR2 SNEGSKA (reference sequence). CDR3 length: 10 residues. The CDR3 sequence is CSASKGELFF. The CDR3 region has the DNA TGCAGTGCTAGTAAGGGGGAACTGTTTTTT.

This clonotype showed up just a few times. The chain links TRBV24-1 to TRBJ2-5, with a weak D call TRBD2 (5 bases). Germline assignment: CDR1 KGHDR and CDR2 SFDVKD. This CDR3 region has 15 residues. The ends were cut back, 9 bases at V and 3 bases at J, with 19 bases in the middle. The CDR3 region is CATRRTQRKEETQYF. CDR3 nucleotide sequence: TGTGCCACCCGACGGACTCAGAGGAAGGAAGAGACCCAGTACTTC.

This clonotype was detected a few times. The chain combines TRBV10-3 with TRBJ1-5; 12 bases are shared with TRBD1. J lost 4 bases, V lost 6 bases, and 10 bases had no gene match. Germline V lookup: CDR1 ENHRY, CDR2 SYGVKD. This CDR3 has 17 amino acids. The CDR3 DNA reads as TGTGCCATCAGCACCGGGACAGGGGGCGCTGAGAATCAGCCCCAGCATTTT. Protein: CAISTGTGGAENQPQHF.